Below, 9 T cell receptor beta chains from the same sample are listed, as sequenced in a study of blood T cell repertoires in COVID-19. TCRdb's table, derived via immunoSEQ multiplex PCR, lists solely in-frame clones and lacks some. The profile covers about 100,000 clones, with 85% appearing a single time and more than 1.5% taken by the ten largest. Sequencing was done on a sample of peripheral blood. The receptor source for this set is a woman aged 70 to 79 with active or convalescent COVID-19.

The genes are TRBV5-1 and TRBJ1-1; D is undetermined. V lost 0 bases, J lost 1 base, and 7 bases lay in between. This CDR3 is 14 amino acids long. Germline V gene lookup returns CDR1 SGHRS and CDR2 YFSETQ. The CDR3 reads CASSLEFRNTEAFF. CDR3 coding DNA: TGCGCCAGCAGCTTGGAATTTAGGAACACTGAAGCTTTCTTT.

This clone was seen just once. This chain links TRBV6-6 with TRBJ2-3; TRBD2 matches at 7 bases. The CDR3 has 14 residues. Germline V gene data show CDR1 as MNHNY and CDR2 as SVGAGI (reference sequence). Trimming cost V 2 bases and J 8 bases; bases outside gene matches: 7. The CDR3 spells CASSYERDFPTQYF. For the CDR3, the DNA is TGTGCCAGCAGTTACGAGCGGGATTTCCCTACGCAGTATTTT.

The CDR3 DNA reads as TGCGCCAGCAGCTTTACCAGGGAGGATGAAGCTTTCTTT. It yields the protein CASSFTREDEAFF. The chain combines TRBV5-1 with TRBJ1-1, with D possibly TRBD1 on 5 matching bases. The CDR3 is 13 amino acids. V was trimmed by 2 bases and J by 7 bases, leaving 12 bases between them. The germline CDR1 and CDR2 sequences are SGHRS and YFSETQ.

The chain employs TRBV19 and TRBJ1-5; D may be TRBD1 (6 bases). V gave up 7 bases and J gave up 7 bases, with 14 bases separating them. Germline-derived CDR1 and CDR2 are LNHDA and SQIVND (reference sequence). This CDR3 region has 13 residues. This chain's CDR3 is CASTGTKEQPQHF. Written as DNA, the CDR3 is TGTGCCAGTACCGGGACAAAAGAACAGCCCCAGCATTTT.

The chain couples TRBV7-2 to TRBJ2-7; a weak D match, TRBD1 (6 bases). V was shortened by 5 bases and J by 3 bases, with 20 bases between the two germline ends. CDR1 is SGHTA, CDR2 FQGNSA, per germline. This CDR3 contains 16 residues. CDR3 loop: CASSPASTGLVYEQYF. In DNA, the CDR3 is TGTGCCAGCAGCCCCGCCTCGACAGGCTTAGTCTACGAGCAGTACTTC.

This chain links TRBV7-2 with TRBJ2-7; possible D gene TRBD1, 6 bases. The CDR3 contains 14 residues. Trimming removed 2 bases at V and 5 bases at J, with 13 bases between. From germline, CDR1 is SGHTA and CDR2 FQGNSA. DNA of the CDR3: TGTGCCAGCAGCTTATCGGGCAGGGGCGACGAGCAGTACTTC. Residues: CASSLSGRGDEQYF.

Only one count was recorded for this clone. The chain is built from TRBV2 and TRBJ1-1; weak D call: TRBD1 (5 bases). CDR1 SNHLY and CDR2 FYNNEI come from the germline V gene. This CDR3 has 15 residues. V was shortened by 4 bases and J by 3 bases, with 15 bases between the two germline ends. CDR3 DNA: TGTGCCAGCAGTGTGCTCCCCGGGGGTGACACTGAAGCTTTCTTT. Its protein product is CASSVLPGGDTEAFF.

The V and J genes are TRBV3-1 (or the pseudogene TRBV3-2) and TRBJ1-1; no clear D. Trimming took 2 bases from V and 0 from J, leaving 7 bases between them. Germline V CDR1 and CDR2: LGHDT, YNNKEL (reference sequence). The CDR3 is made up of 14 amino acids. The CDR3 protein is CASSQNSMNTEAFF. The CDR3 nucleotides are TGTGCCAGCAGCCAAAACAGCATGAACACTGAAGCTTTCTTT.

The J gene is TRBJ2-1, the V gene TRBV14, with D possibly TRBD1 on 7 matching bases. Germline V lookup: CDR1 SGHDN, CDR2 FVKESK. Trimming took 1 base from V and 4 from J, leaving 14 bases between them. This CDR3 comprises 16 residues. The CDR3 DNA reads TGTGCCAGCAGCCAAGGCATCAGGGGGGTGTACAATGAGCAGTTCTTC. Amino acids: CASSQGIRGVYNEQFF.